What follows is one T cell receptor beta chain and its context. The germline gives CDR1 LNHDA, CDR2 SQIVND (reference sequence). The CDR3 runs to 13 residues. Trimming removed 7 bases at V and 2 bases at J, with 9 bases between. Original processing methods: Estimates of nucleated cell counts were drawn from the amplification of reference gene primers. Profiled with immunoSEQ multiplex PCR; TCRdb holds only in-frame clones, not every one. V and J calls and clone size are those listed in that table; D and trimming were worked out from the DNA. The sample includes some 76,000 clones, around 87% of them seen just once. The data belong to a study of blood T cell repertoires in COVID-19. Whole-study context: The United States, Italy and Spain provided the acute and convalescent COVID-19 samples. Sample material is recorded as cDNA or gDNA derived from T cells, B-cell-depleted T cells, or PBMCs.

V is TRBV19 and J is TRBJ1-3; possibly TRBD1 for D (6 bases). The sequenced sample was peripheral blood. This clonotype originated in a woman aged 18 to 35 with acute or convalescent COVID-19. The CDR3: CASTGETGNTIYF. CDR3 sequence (DNA): TGTGCCAGTACAGGGGAAACTGGAAACACCATATATTTT.